This record looks at one TCR beta chain sequence and its context. The CDR3 is 13 amino acids. Germline assignment: CDR1 MDHEN and CDR2 SYDVKM. TCR beta cDNA was generated via 5'RACE template switching incorporating UMIs. TCRdb reprocessed the 5' RACE reads and reports one entry per CDR3 protein, with no DNA. Here the sample table reports a few hundred thousand distinct CDR3 sequences. The entry originates in a study of T cells expressing NK-cell markers. Study-level background: Obtained from sorted CD3+CD56+NKG2C+, CD3+CD56+NKG2C- and CD3+CD56-NKG2C+ T cells were the TCR beta repertoires.

This chain joins TRBV28 and TRBJ2-4; with no DNA, the TCRdb D assignment of TRBD1 cannot be verified. The sample taken for sequencing was blood T cells: a sorted CD56 or NKG2C T cell subset, CD4+ or CD8+ T cells, or bulk PBMC T cells (not recorded which). This sequence originates from a man aged 18 to 69 in good health. The CDR3 spells CASTTGGGGIQYF.